This is a list of T cell receptor beta chains from one sample in a study of blood T cell repertoires in COVID-19. The repertoire was sequenced with immunoSEQ multiplex PCR; TCRdb's copy has only in-frame clones and lacks some. The sample contains around 150,000 clones, 65% to 85% of which appear only once. Sequencing input: peripheral blood. Source of these receptors: a woman between 55 and 75 years old with acute or convalescent COVID-19. CDR3s include the opening cysteine and the closing phenylalanine or tryptophan. The D gene is left open where the match is weak. The listing skips clone size in some rows; elsewhere it reads once, few, many or a size class.

>-|TRBJ1-2|TRBD1|TRBV7-9
TGTGCCAGCAGCTCTAAACAGGGGGCCGCTAACTATGGCTACACCTTC
CASSSKQGAANYGYTF
>-|TRBJ2-3|TRBD2|TRBV2
TGTGCCAGCAGTGAATATCTAGCTAGCGGGAGGGATCCCGCAGATACGCAGTATTTT
CASSEYLASGRDPADTQYF
>-|TRBJ2-1|-|TRBV11-2
TGTGCCAGCAGCTTAGCCAGATACAATGAGCAGTTCTTC
CASSLARYNEQFF
>-|TRBJ1-1|-|TRBV6-1
TGTGCCAGCAGTGAAGCCTTACAGACTGAAGCTTTCTTT
CASSEALQTEAFF
>-|TRBJ2-1|TRBD2|TRBV30
TGTGCCTGGGCCCCGGGACTAGCGCCGTTTGAGCAGTTCTTC
CAWAPGLAPFEQFF
>-|TRBJ2-7|-|TRBV18
TGTGCCAGCTCACCCACGGGCGGGGTGGCTAGTCTTTACGAGCAGTACTTC
CASSPTGGVASLYEQYF
>-|TRBJ1-4|-|TRBV27
TGTGCCAGCAAGGGGCGACCTGTAGGTAATGAAAAACTGTTTTTT
CASKGRPVGNEKLFF
>-|TRBJ1-1|-|TRBV20-1
TGCAGTGCGATCAGGGTTACTGAAGCTTTCTTT
CSAIRVTEAFF
>-|TRBJ2-2|-|TRBV7-2
TGTGCCAGCAGCCAGACTAGAGCGAACACCGGGGAGCTGTTTTTT
CASSQTRANTGELFF
>large|TRBJ2-2|TRBD2|TRBV28
TGTGCCAGCAGAAGACTAGCGAGTACTAACACCGGGGAGCTGTTTTTT
CASRRLASTNTGELFF
>-|TRBJ2-1|-|TRBV1
TGCACCAGCAGCCGACTAGCGGAGCCCGCTAAGGCGTTCTTC
CTSSRLAEPAKAFF
>-|TRBJ1-2|-|TRBV29-1
TGCAGCGTTCAGGAAGGAGGCTACACCTTC
CSVQEGGYTF
>-|TRBJ2-5|-|TRBV2
TGTGCCAGCAGTGTAGGGGTGTCAGAGACCCAGTACTTC
CASSVGVSETQYF
>-|TRBJ2-2|-|TRBV3-1/TRBV3-2
TGTGCCAGCAGCCAAGAGGCCACCGGGGAGCTGTTTTTT
CASSQEATGELFF
>once|TRBJ1-2|-|TRBV9
TGTGCCAGCAAGGACAGTACTTACTATGGCTACACCTTC
CASKDSTYYGYTF
>once|TRBJ2-7|TRBD2|TRBV6-8
TGTGCCAGCAGTCCTAGACTAGCGGGGCTTTCTAGCGGATCCTACGAGCAGTACTTC
CASSPRLAGLSSGSYEQYF
>-|TRBJ2-7|-|TRBV20-1
TGCAGTGCTAGTGGGGGTATTTCGGACAGTGCCTACGAGCAGTACTTC
CSASGGISDSAYEQYF
>-|TRBJ1-2|-|TRBV4-3
TGCGCCAGCAGCCAAGAAGGCGGGTGGAGAGGCTACACCTTC
CASSQEGGWRGYTF
>-|TRBJ1-4|-|TRBV5-1
TGCGCCAGCAGCTTACCAGGGGTTGAAAAACTGTTTTTT
CASSLPGVEKLFF
>-|TRBJ1-1|TRBD1|TRBV12-3/TRBV12-4
TGTGCCAGCAGACGGACAGGGCGCGCTTTCTTT
CASRRTGRAFF
>-|TRBJ1-1|-|TRBV2
TGTGCCAGCAGTGAAAAGACGGGGAACACTGAAGCTTTCTTT
CASSEKTGNTEAFF
>once|TRBJ2-2|-|TRBV7-3
TGTGCCAGCAGCTTAGAGGGCAGGGGTATCTCCGGGGAGCTGTTTTTT
CASSLEGRGISGELFF
>-|TRBJ1-2|-|TRBV6-5
TGTGCCAGCACCTGGACAGCGGACAACTATGGCTACACCTTC
CASTWTADNYGYTF
>-|TRBJ2-7|-|TRBV27
TGTGCCAGCAGTCACGGACCTCAGGGGTACGAGCAGTACTTC
CASSHGPQGYEQYF
>-|TRBJ1-2|-|TRBV7-9
TGTGCCAGCAGTCTCACTCGGGGGACTAACTATGGCTACACCTTC
CASSLTRGTNYGYTF
>-|TRBJ1-4|TRBD1|TRBV5-4
TGTGCCAGCAGCTTCAGGGATCGGCAGGGGGCTGCTAATGAAAAACTGTTTTTT
CASSFRDRQGAANEKLFF